This T cell receptor (beta chain) was obtained from a study of CD8 T cells in ankylosing spondylitis. Ten or more counts support this clonotype. The antigen remains undetermined. Regarding the study as a whole: Disease-linked clones were found to be CD8+ and relatively rare in peripheral blood.

CDR3 length equals 15 residues. V shed 10 bases and J 4 bases; nucleotides not matched to a gene: 11. The germline V gene has CDR1 SGHAT and CDR2 FQNNGV. TCRdb processed the 5' RACE reads anew with MiXCR; each CDR3 protein has one entry. The table lists 150,000 to 200,000 distinct CDR3 sequences, about 20% of them singletons. What was sequenced was blood, either unsorted or a sorted T cell fraction (not recorded which). The sequence derives from a male donor under 30 with ankylosing spondylitis or in good health (not recorded which). The chain joins TRBV11-2 to TRBJ2-1, with TRBD2 matching over 9 bases. This CDR3 is CATQPPGLAYNEQFF. The CDR3 DNA reads TGTGCCACCCAACCGCCGGGACTAGCATACAATGAGCAGTTCTTC.